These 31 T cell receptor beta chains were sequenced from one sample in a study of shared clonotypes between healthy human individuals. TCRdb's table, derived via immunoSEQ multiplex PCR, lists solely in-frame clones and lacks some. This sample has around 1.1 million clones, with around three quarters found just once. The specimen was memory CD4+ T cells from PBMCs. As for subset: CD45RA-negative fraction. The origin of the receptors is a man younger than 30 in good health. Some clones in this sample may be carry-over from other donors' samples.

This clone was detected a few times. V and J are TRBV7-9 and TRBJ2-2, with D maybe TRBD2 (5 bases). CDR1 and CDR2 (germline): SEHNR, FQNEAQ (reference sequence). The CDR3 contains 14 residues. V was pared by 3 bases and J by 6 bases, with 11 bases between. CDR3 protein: CASSFSRAPGELFF. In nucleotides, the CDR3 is TGTGCCAGCAGCTTCTCGCGGGCCCCCGGGGAGCTGTTTTTT.

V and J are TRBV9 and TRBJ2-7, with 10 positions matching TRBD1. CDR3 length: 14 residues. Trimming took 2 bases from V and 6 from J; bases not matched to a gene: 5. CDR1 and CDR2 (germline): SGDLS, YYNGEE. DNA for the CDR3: TGTGCCAGCAGCGTCGGGACAGGGGTCTCCGAGCAGTACTTC. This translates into CASSVGTGVSEQYF.

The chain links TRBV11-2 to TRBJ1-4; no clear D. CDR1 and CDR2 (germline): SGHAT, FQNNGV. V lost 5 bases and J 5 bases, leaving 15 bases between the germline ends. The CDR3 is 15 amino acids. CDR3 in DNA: TGTGCCAGCAGCGCCCTAGGTGGGCAGAATGAAAAACTGTTTTTT. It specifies CASSALGGQNEKLFF.

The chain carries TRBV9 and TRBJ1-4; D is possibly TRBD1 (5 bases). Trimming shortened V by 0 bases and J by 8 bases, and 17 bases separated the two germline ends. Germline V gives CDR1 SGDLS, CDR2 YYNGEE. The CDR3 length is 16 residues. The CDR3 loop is CASSVGDPVPVEKLFF. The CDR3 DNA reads TGTGCCAGCAGCGTAGGGGACCCGGTCCCCGTAGAAAAACTGTTTTTT.

In DNA form, the CDR3 reads TGTGCCAGCAGTTACTCAGGGAAGGATGGCTACACCTTC. Residues: CASSYSGKDGYTF. The chain carries TRBV6-5 and TRBJ1-2; unclear D gene. The CDR3 spans 13 residues. Trimming removed 0 bases from V and 6 bases from J, with 8 bases in between. The germline V gene has CDR1 MNHEY and CDR2 SVGAGI.

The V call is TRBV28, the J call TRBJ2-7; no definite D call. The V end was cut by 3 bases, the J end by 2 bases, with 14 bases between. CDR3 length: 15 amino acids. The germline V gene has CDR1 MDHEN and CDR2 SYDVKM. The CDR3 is CASSLAGPLTYEQYF. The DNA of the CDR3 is TGTGCCAGCAGTTTGGCAGGCCCCTTAACCTACGAGCAGTACTTC.

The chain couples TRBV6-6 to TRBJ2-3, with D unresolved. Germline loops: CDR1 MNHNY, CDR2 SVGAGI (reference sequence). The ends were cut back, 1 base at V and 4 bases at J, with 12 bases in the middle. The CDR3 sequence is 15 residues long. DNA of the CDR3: TGTGCCAGCAGTTACTGGAGCCTATGGGCAGATACGCAGTATTTT. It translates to CASSYWSLWADTQYF.

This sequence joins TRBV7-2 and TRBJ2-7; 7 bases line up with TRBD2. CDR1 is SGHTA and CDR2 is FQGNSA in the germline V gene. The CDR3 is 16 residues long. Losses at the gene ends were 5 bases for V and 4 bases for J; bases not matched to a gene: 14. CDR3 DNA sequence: TGTGCCAGCAGCCTCCAGTCCTGGCGGGAGATATACGAGCAGTACTTC. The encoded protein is CASSLQSWREIYEQYF.

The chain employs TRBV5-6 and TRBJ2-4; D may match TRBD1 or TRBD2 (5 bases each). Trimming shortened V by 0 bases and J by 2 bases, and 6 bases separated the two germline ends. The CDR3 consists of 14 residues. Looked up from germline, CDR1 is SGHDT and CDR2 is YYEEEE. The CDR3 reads CASSLAGPKNIQYF. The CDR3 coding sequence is TGTGCCAGCAGCTTGGCGGGACCCAAAAACATTCAGTACTTC.

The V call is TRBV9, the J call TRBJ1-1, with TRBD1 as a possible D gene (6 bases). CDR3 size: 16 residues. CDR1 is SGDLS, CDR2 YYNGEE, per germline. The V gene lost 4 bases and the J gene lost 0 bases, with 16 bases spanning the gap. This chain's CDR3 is CASSHQSGAMNTEAFF. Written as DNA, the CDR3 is TGTGCCAGCAGCCACCAATCGGGGGCGATGAACACTGAAGCTTTCTTT.

The CDR3: CASSQGTSGSSYEQFF. CDR3 coding DNA: TGTGCCAGCAGCCAGGGGACTAGCGGGAGTAGCTATGAGCAGTTCTTC. This chain connects TRBV14 to TRBJ2-1, with 14 bases fitting TRBD2. The CDR3 runs 16 residues. J was trimmed by 8 bases and V by 3 bases; bases with no gene match: 6. The germline gives CDR1 SGHDN, CDR2 FVKESK.

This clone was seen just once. The CDR3 sequence: CASSPRRVYEQYF. The DNA for the CDR3 is TGTGCCAGCTCACCGAGACGGGTTTACGAGCAGTACTTC. This rearrangement joins TRBV18 to TRBJ2-7; D remains ambiguous. Germline V CDR1 and CDR2: KGHSH, LQKENI. V lost 3 bases and J 4 bases, leaving 10 bases between the germline ends. The CDR3 is 13 amino acids.

CDR3 nucleotides: TGTGCCAGCAGTACACAAAGGCCCTCACCCTATAGCAATCAGCCCCAGCATTTT. It codes for CASSTQRPSPYSNQPQHF. V usage is TRBV27 and J usage is TRBJ1-5, with D unresolved. Germline CDR1 reads MNHEY; CDR2 reads SMNVEV (reference sequence). This CDR3 contains 18 residues. V was pared by 5 bases and J by 0 bases, with 20 bases between.

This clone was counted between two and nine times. Here the CDR3 reads CARSSFVRPDEQFF. The CDR3 bases are TGTGCCAGAAGCTCATTTGTCCGGCCAGATGAGCAGTTCTTC. The V gene is TRBV5-3, the J gene TRBJ2-1; D gene unclear. TRBV5-3 carries the ORF label, with uncertain function. This CDR3 has 14 amino acids. V dropped 3 bases and J dropped 8 bases, with 15 bases sitting between them.

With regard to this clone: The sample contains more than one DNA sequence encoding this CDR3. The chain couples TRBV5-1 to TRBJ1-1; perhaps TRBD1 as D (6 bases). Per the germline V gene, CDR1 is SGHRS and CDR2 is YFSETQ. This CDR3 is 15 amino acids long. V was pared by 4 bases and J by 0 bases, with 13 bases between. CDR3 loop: CASSERQGLNTEAFF. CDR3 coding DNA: TGCGCCAGCAGCGAACGGCAGGGGTTGAACACTGAAGCTTTCTTT.

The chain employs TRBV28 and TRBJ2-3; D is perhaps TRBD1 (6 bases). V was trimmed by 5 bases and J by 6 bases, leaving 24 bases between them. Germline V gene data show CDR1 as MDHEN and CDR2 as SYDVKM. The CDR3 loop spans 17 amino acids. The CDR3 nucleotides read TGTGCCAGCAGTACCCAGACGGCACAGGGAGTAAGTGATACGCAGTATTTT. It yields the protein CASSTQTAQGVSDTQYF.

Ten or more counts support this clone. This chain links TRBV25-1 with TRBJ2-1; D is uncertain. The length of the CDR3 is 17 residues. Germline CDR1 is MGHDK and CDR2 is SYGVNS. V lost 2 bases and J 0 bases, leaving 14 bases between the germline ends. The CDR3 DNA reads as TGTGCCAGCAGTGAACCCCAGACTCCAAGCTCCTACAATGAGCAGTTCTTC. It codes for CASSEPQTPSSYNEQFF. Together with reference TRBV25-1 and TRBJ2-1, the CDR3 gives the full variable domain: EADIYQTPRYLVIGTGKKITLECSQTMGHDKMYWYQQDPGMELHLIHYSYGVNSTEKGDLSSESTVSRIRTEHFPLTLESARPSHTSQYLCASSEPQTPSSYNEQFFGPGTRLTVL.

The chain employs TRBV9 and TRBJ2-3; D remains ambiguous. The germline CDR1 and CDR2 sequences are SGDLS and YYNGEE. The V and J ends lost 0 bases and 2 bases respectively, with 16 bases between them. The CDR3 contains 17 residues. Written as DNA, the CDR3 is TGTGCCAGCAGCGTAGCCTGGCGGACGGATGACACAGATACGCAGTATTTT. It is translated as CASSVAWRTDDTDTQYF.

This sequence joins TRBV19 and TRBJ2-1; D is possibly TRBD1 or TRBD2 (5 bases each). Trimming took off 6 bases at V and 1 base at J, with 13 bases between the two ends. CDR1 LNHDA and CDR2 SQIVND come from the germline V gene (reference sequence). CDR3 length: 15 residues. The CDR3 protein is CASSEKGRSYNEQFF. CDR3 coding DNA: TGTGCCAGTAGCGAGAAGGGGAGATCCTACAATGAGCAGTTCTTC. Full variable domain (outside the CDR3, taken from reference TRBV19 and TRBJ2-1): DGGITQSPKYLFRKEGQNVTLSCEQNLNHDAMYWYRQDPGQGLRLIYYSQIVNDFQKGDIAEGYSVSREKKESFPLTVTSAQKNPTAFYLCASSEKGRSYNEQFFGPGTRLTVL.

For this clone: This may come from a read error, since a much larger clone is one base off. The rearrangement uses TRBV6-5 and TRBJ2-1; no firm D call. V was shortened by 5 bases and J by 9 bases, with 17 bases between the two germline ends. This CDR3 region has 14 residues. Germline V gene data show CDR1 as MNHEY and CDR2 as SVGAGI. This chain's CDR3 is CASSPHLTDGEQFF. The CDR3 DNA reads TGTGCCAGCAGTCCCCATCTGACGGACGGTGAGCAGTTCTTC.

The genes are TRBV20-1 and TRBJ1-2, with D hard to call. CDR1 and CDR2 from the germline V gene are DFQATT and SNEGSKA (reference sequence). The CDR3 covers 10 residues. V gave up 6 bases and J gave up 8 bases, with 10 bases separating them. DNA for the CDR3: TGCAGTGCCGTGGCGTTAGGCTACACCTTC. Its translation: CSAVALGYTF.

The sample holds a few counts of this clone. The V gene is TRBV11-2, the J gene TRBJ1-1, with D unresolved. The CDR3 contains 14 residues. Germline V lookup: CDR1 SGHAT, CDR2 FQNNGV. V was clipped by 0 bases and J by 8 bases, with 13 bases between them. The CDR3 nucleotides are TGTGCCAGCAGCTTAGATCAGCGCTACCAAGAAGCTTTCTTT. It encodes CASSLDQRYQEAFF.

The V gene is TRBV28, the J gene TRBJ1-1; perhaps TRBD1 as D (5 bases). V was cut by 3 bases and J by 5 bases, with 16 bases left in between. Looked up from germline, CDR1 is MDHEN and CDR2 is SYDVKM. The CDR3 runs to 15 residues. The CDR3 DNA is TGTGCCAGCAGTTTGCGTCCCAGGGCGGAGACTGAAGCTTTCTTT. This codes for CASSLRPRAETEAFF. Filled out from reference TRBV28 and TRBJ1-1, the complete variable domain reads DVKVTQSSRYLVKRTGEKVFLECVQDMDHENMFWYRQDPGLGLRLIYFSYDVKMKEKGDIPEGYSVSREKKERFSLILESASTNQTSMYLCASSLRPRAETEAFFGQGTRLTVV.

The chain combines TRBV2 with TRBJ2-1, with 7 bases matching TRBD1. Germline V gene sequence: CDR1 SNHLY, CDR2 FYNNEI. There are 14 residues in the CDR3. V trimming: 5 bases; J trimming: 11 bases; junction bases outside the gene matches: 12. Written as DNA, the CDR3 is TGTGCCAGCAGTCGCCGACAGGGTTGGGGAAAGCAGTTCTTC. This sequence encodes CASSRRQGWGKQFF.

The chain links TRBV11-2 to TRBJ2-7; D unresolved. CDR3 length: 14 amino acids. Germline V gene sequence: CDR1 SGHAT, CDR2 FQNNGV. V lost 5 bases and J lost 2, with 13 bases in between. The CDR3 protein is CASSPRDGAYEQYF. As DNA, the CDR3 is TGTGCCAGCAGCCCCCGTGACGGAGCCTACGAGCAGTACTTC.

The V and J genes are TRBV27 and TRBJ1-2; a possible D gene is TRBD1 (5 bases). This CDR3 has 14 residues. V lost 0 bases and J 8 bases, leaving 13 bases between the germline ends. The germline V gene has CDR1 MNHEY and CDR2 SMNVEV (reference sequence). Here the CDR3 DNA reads TGTGCCAGCAGTTTATCCAGGGCGAAGGGAGGCTACACCTTC. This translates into CASSLSRAKGGYTF.

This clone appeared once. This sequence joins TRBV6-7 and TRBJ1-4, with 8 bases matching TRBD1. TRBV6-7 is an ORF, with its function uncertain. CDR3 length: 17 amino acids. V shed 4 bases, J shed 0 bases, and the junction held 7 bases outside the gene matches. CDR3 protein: CASSSDRAHATNEKLFF. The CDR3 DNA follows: TGTGCCAGCAGTTCGGACAGGGCCCATGCAACTAATGAAAAACTGTTTTTT.

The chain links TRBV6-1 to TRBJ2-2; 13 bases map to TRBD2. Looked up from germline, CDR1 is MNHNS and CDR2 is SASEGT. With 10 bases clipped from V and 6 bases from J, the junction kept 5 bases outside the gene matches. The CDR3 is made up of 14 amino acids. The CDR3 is CATGLAGAAGELFF. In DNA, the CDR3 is TGTGCCACAGGACTAGCGGGAGCGGCCGGGGAGCTGTTTTTT.

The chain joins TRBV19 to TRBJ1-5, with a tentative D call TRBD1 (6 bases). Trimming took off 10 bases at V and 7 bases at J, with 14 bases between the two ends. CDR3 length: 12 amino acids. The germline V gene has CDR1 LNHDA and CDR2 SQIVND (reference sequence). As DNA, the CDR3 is TGTGCCACTACGGGGGGGCAGCAGCCCCAGCATTTT. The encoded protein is CATTGGQQPQHF.

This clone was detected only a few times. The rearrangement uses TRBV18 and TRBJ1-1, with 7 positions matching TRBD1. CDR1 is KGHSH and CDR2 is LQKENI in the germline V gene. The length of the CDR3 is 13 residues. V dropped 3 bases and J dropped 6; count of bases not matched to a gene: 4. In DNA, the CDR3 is TGTGCCAGCTCACCGACAGGGAGCGCTGAAGCTTTCTTT. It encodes CASSPTGSAEAFF.

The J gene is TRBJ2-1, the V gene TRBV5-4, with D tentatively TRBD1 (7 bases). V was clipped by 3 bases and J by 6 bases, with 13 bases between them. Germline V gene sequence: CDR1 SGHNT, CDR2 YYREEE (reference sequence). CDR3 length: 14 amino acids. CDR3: CASSWGDRSNEQFF. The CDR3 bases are TGTGCCAGCAGCTGGGGGGACAGAAGCAATGAGCAGTTCTTC.